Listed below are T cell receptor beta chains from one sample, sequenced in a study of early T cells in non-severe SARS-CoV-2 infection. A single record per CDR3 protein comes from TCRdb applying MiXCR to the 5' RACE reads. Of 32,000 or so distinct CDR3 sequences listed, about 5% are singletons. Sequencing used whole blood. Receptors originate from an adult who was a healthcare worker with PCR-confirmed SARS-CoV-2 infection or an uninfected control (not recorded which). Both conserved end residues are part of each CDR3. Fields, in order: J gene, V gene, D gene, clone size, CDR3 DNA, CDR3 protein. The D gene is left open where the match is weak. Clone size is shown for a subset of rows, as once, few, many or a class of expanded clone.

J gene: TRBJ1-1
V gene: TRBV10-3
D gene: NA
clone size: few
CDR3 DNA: TGTGCCATTTTACCTCAGGGAGGTAACACTGAAGCTTTCTTT
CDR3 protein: CAILPQGGNTEAFF

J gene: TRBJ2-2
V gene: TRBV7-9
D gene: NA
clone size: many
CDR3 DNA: TGTGCCAGCAGCTTAGATACGGCGAACACCGGGGAGCTGTTTTTT
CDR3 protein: CASSLDTANTGELFF

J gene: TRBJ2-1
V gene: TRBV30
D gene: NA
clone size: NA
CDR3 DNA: TGTGCCTGGACATGGGATAACGGAGGGAATGAGCAGTTCTTC
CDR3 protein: CAWTWDNGGNEQFF

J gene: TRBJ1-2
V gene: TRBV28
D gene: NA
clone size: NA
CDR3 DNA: TGTGCCAGCAGTCCCGGACGGAAAAGCTACACCTTC
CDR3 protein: CASSPGRKSYTF

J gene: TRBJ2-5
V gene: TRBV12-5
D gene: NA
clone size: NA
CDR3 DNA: TGTGCTAGTGGTTTATGGGGGGTCGGGACCCAGTACTTC
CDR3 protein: CASGLWGVGTQYF

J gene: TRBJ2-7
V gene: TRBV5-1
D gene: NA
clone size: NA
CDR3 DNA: TGCGCCAGCAGCTTGAACGCGGGGAGTTCCTACGAGCAGTACTTC
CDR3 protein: CASSLNAGSSYEQYF

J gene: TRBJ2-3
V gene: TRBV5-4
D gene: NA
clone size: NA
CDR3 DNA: TGTGCCAGCAGCTTGGAAAGTGCGAAATCCCTGGAGGGCGGATTCACAGATACGCAGTATTTT
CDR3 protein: CASSLESAKSLEGGFTDTQYF

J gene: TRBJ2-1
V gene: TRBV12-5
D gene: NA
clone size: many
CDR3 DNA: TGTGCTAGTGGCACCACCCATATGGGGGAAGGAGAGCAGTTCTTC
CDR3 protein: CASGTTHMGEGEQFF

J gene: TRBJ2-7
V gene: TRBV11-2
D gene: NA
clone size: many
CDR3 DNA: TGTGCCAGCAGCCAGGTAGAGCAGTACTTC
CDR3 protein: CASSQVEQYF

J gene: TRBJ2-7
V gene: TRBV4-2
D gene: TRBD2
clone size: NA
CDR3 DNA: TGTGCCAGCAGCCTCACTTCTAGGACTAGCGGGAGCGGCCCCTACGAGCAGTACTTC
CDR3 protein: CASSLTSRTSGSGPYEQYF

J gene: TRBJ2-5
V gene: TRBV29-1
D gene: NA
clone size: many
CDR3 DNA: TGCAGCGTTGGCCAGCAAGAGACCCAGTACTTC
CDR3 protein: CSVGQQETQYF

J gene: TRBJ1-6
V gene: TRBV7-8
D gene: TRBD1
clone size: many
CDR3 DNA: TGTGCCAGCAGCTCACGGGACAGGGGCTCTAATTCACCCCTCCACTTT
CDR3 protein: CASSSRDRGSNSPLHF

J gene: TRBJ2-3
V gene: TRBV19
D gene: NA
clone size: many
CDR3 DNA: TGTGCCAGTAGTATATGGAGAGAAGATACGCAGTATTTT
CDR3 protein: CASSIWREDTQYF

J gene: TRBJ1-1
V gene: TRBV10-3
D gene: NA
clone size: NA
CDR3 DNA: TGTGCCATCAGAGCGGGACATCGGATCAAGCCTGAAGCTTTCTTT
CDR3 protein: CAIRAGHRIKPEAFF

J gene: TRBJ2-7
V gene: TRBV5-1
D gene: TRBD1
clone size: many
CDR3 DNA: TGCGCCAGCAGCCCGGGACAGGGGGCCTACGAGCAGTACTTC
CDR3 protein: CASSPGQGAYEQYF

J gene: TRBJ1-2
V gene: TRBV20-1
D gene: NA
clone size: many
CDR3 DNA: TGCAGTGCCTATGGCACGGGTGGAGAGGTTGGCTACACCTTC
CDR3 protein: CSAYGTGGEVGYTF

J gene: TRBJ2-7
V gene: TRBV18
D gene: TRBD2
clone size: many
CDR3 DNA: TGTGCCAGCTCATCTAGCGGTACCTACGAGCAGTACTTC
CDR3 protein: CASSSSGTYEQYF

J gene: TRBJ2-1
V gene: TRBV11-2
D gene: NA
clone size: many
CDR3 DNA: TGTGCCAGCAGCTTAATTCCAGGGGGACTCCAGTTCTTC
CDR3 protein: CASSLIPGGLQFF

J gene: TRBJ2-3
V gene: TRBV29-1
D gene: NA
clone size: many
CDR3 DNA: TGCAGCGTTGTACTGGGAGATACGCAGTATTTT
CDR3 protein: CSVVLGDTQYF

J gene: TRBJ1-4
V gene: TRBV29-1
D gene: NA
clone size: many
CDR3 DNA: TGCAGCGTTTGGGTGGACGAAAAACTGTTTTTT
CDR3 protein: CSVWVDEKLFF

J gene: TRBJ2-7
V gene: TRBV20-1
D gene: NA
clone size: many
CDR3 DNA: TGCAGTGCTAGCGGGGACTCCTACGAGCAGTACTTC
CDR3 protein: CSASGDSYEQYF

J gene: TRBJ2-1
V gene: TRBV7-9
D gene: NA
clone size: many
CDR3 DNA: TGTGCCAGCAGCTTACGGGGGCGGGATGAGCAGTTCTTC
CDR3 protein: CASSLRGRDEQFF

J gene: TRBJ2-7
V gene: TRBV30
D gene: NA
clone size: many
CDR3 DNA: TGTGCCTTTGCACTCGGGACCCTCTACGAGCAGTACTTC
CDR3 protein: CAFALGTLYEQYF

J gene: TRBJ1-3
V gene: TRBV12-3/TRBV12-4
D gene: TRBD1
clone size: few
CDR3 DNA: TGTGCCAGCAGTCCCCAGGGGGTTGGAAACACCATATATTTT
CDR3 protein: CASSPQGVGNTIYF

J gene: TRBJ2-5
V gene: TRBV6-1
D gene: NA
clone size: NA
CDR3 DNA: TGTGCCAGCGCAGTGGGCGAGACCCAGTACTTC
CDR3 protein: CASAVGETQYF

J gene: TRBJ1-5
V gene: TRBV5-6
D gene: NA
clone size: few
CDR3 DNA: TGTGCCAGCAGCCCGTACGGGGGGCACCAGCCCCAGCATTTT
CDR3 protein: CASSPYGGHQPQHF

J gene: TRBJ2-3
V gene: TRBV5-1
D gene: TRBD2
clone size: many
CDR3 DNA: TGCGCCAGCAGCTTTATCCCTCAGACTAGCGGGGCGCTAGATACGCAGTATTTT
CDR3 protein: CASSFIPQTSGALDTQYF

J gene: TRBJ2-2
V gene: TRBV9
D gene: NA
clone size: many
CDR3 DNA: TGTGCCAGCAGCGTAGCTACCGGCGGGGCCACCGGGGAGCTGTTTTTT
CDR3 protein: CASSVATGGATGELFF

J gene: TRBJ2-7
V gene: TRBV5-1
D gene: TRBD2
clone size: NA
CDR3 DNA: TGCGCCAGCAGCTTGGAGGGGACTAGCGGCTTTGAGCAGTACTTC
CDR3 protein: CASSLEGTSGFEQYF

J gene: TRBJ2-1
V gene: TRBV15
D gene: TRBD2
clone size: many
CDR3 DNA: TGTGCCACCAGCAGTGAGAGCGGGGGGGTGAACAATGAGCAGTTCTTC
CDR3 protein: CATSSESGGVNNEQFF

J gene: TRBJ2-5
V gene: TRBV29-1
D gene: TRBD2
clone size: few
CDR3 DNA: TGCAGCGTTGGGGCTAGCGGGGAGACCCAGTACTTC
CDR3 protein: CSVGASGETQYF

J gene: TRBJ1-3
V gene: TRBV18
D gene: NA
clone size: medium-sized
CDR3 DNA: TGTGCCAGCTCACCTCCCCGGCAGGGCCAAGACACCATATATTTT
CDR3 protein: CASSPPRQGQDTIYF

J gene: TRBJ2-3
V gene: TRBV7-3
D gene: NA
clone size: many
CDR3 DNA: TGTGCCAGCAGCTTAACTCTTGGTGGCCAGGGCACAGATACGCAGTATTTT
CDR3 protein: CASSLTLGGQGTDTQYF

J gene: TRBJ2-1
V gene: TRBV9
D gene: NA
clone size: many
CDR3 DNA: TGTGCCAGCAGCCCCTATGTGGGGGGAGCCTGGTCCCACTATGAGCAGTTCTTC
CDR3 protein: CASSPYVGGAWSHYEQFF

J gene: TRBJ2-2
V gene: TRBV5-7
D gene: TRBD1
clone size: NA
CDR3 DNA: TGTGCCAGCAGCTTTTCCGGGACAGGGGGATCCGGGGAGCTGTTTTTT
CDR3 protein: CASSFSGTGGSGELFF

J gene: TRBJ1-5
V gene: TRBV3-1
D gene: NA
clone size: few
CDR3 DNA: TGTGCCAGCAGCCAAGGGGGGGGCGTAGGTCAGCCCCAGCATTTT
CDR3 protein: CASSQGGGVGQPQHF

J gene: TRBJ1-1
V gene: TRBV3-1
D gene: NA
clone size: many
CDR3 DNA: TGTGCCAGCAGCCAGGGTATTGAAGCTTTCTTT
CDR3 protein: CASSQGIEAFF

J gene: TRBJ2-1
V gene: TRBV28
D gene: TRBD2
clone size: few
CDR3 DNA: TGTGCCAGCAGTCCCGGGACTAGCGGGACCACTAGCTCCTACAATGAGCAGTTCTTC
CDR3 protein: CASSPGTSGTTSSYNEQFF

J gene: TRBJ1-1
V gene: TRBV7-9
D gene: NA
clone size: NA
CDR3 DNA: TGTGCCAGCAGCTTAACGAGTGAAGCTTTCTTT
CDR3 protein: CASSLTSEAFF

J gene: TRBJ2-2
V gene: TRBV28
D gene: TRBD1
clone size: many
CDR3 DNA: TGTGCCAGCAGTTTTTTTGGGCAGGGGGCCGGGGAGCTGTTTTTT
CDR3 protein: CASSFFGQGAGELFF

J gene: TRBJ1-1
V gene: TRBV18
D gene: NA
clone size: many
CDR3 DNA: TGTGCCAGCTCACCTATTTTGGGCGTTCCTGACAGCAACACTGAAGCTTTCTTT
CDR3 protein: CASSPILGVPDSNTEAFF

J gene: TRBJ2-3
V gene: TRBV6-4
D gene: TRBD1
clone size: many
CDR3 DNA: TGTGCCAGCAGTCTGGACAGGGATTCAGATACGCAGTATTTT
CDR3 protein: CASSLDRDSDTQYF

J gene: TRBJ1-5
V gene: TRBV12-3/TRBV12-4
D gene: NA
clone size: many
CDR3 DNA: TGTGCCAGCACCAACAACAGGGCTCAGCCCCAGCATTTT
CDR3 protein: CASTNNRAQPQHF

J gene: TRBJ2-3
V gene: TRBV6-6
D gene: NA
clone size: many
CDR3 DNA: TGTGCCAGCAGTTTTATCCCCACCTTTTTGGAGGGCACAGATACGCAGTATTTT
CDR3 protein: CASSFIPTFLEGTDTQYF

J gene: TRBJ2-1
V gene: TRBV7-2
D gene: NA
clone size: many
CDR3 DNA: TGTGCCAGCAGCTCCTCCGGTCCCGGCAATGAGCAGTTCTTC
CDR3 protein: CASSSSGPGNEQFF

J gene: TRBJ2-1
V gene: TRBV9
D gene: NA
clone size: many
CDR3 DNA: TGTGCCAGCAGCGTAGGGTCTGTTTCCTACAATGAGCAGTTCTTC
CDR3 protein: CASSVGSVSYNEQFF

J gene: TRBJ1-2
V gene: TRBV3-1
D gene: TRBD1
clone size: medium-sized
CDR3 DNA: TGTGCCAGCAGCCAAGATAAGGATCGTGTGAGGACAGGGGGCGGCTATGGCTACACCTTC
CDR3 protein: CASSQDKDRVRTGGGYGYTF

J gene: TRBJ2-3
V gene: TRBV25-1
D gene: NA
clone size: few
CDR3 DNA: TGTGCCAGCAGTGAATGGGTTGGCTCACCTACCGGCACAGATACGCAGTATTTT
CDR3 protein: CASSEWVGSPTGTDTQYF